These T cell receptor beta chains were read from a single sample in a study of CD8+ T cells in alopecia areata. Measured with immunoSEQ multiplex PCR; TCRdb has only the in-frame clones, and not every one. The repertoire holds 110,000 to 150,000 clones, around 62% seen once, with about 40% in the top ten. The sample comprised CD8+ T cells sorted from blood. The origin of the receptors is a human donor in good health. Each CDR3 is given with its conserved first and last residue. The D gene is left open where the match is weak. Rows may omit the clone size; those that give it use once, few, many or a size class.

J gene,D gene,clone size,V gene,CDR3 protein,CDR3 DNA
TRBJ2-7,TRBD2,few,TRBV9,CASSRDYRYEQYF,TGTGCCAGCAGCCGGGACTATCGCTACGAGCAGTACTTC
TRBJ2-5,.,once,TRBV4-2,CASSPMVGVDQETQYF,TGTGCCAGCAGCCCAATGGTTGGGGTCGATCAAGAGACCCAGTACTTC
TRBJ2-3,TRBD2,.,TRBV29-1,CSVESASGNIYTQYF,TGCAGCGTTGAATCAGCTAGCGGGAACATTTATACGCAGTATTTT
TRBJ2-1,.,.,TRBV7-9,CASSLAYNEQFF,TGTGCCAGCAGCTTAGCCTACAATGAGCAGTTCTTC
TRBJ2-1,TRBD2,once,TRBV7-9,CASSLARRAGRGYNEQFF,TGTGCCAGCAGCTTAGCGCGGCGAGCGGGGAGGGGCTACAATGAGCAGTTCTTC
TRBJ1-4,.,few,TRBV5-6,CASSFLGEKLFF,TGTGCCAGCAGCTTTCTCGGTGAAAAACTGTTTTTT
TRBJ2-2,TRBD2,once,TRBV6-5,CASSLAGGNTGELFF,TGTGCCAGCAGTTTAGCGGGGGGGAACACCGGGGAGCTGTTTTTT
TRBJ2-7,.,.,TRBV7-2,CASSPSRGPYEQYF,TGTGCCAGCAGCCCCAGCCGGGGGCCCTACGAGCAGTACTTC
TRBJ1-5,.,.,TRBV5-1,CASSWDPFSNQPQHF,TGCGCCAGCAGCTGGGACCCGTTTAGCAATCAGCCCCAGCATTTT
TRBJ2-7,TRBD2,.,TRBV29-1,CSSAGGTDYEQYF,TGCAGCTCCGCGGGGGGTACGGACTACGAGCAGTACTTC
TRBJ2-1,TRBD2,once,TRBV7-9,CASSSLAGEQFF,TGTGCCAGCAGCTCCCTAGCGGGTGAGCAGTTCTTC
TRBJ2-2,.,.,TRBV7-9,CASSLGGHANTGELFF,TGTGCCAGCAGCTTAGGGGGACACGCGAACACCGGGGAGCTGTTTTTT
TRBJ1-1,.,.,TRBV25-1,CASSPGGTEAFF,TGTGCCAGCAGCCCCGGAGGGACCGAAGCTTTCTTT
TRBJ1-1,.,few,TRBV13,CASSPRQPEAFF,TGTGCCAGCAGCCCTCGACAGCCTGAAGCTTTCTTT
TRBJ2-5,.,few,TRBV5-1,CASSLDTGETQYF,TGCGCCAGCAGCTTGGACACCGGGGAGACCCAGTACTTC
TRBJ1-1,.,.,TRBV7-6,CASRGSMNTEAFF,TGTGCCAGCAGGGGGTCTATGAACACTGAAGCTTTCTTT
TRBJ2-7,TRBD2,once,TRBV7-9,CASTKLAGRYDEQYF,TGTGCCAGCACCAAACTAGCGGGAAGGTATGACGAGCAGTACTTC
TRBJ2-2,TRBD2,few,TRBV14,CASSLFRTSHGELFF,TGTGCCAGCAGCCTTTTTCGGACTAGTCACGGGGAGCTGTTTTTT
TRBJ2-2,TRBD1,.,TRBV29-1,CSVHRGLTGELFF,TGCAGCGTTCACAGGGGTTTGACCGGGGAGCTGTTTTTT
TRBJ2-1,TRBD2,.,TRBV2,CASSPGTSGGPGYNEQFF,TGTGCCAGCAGCCCCGGGACTAGCGGGGGTCCGGGATACAATGAGCAGTTCTTC
TRBJ2-7,TRBD2,.,TRBV29-1,CSVEETSGGREQYF,TGCAGCGTTGAAGAAACTAGCGGGGGGAGGGAGCAGTACTTC
TRBJ2-3,.,few,TRBV7-6,CASSTAPMTDTQYF,TGTGCCAGCAGCACGGCCCCTATGACAGATACGCAGTATTTT
TRBJ1-1,.,.,TRBV19,CASSIEPMNTEAFF,TGTGCCAGTAGTATCGAACCAATGAACACTGAAGCTTTCTTT
TRBJ2-6,.,.,TRBV13,CASSLGRSRANVLTF,TGTGCCAGCAGCCTTGGACGTTCTCGCGCCAACGTCCTGACTTTC
TRBJ2-7,.,.,TRBV10-3,CAISESSSARSSYEQYF,TGTGCCATCAGTGAGTCATCTAGCGCACGGAGTTCGTACGAGCAGTACTTC
TRBJ2-1,TRBD1,.,TRBV14,CASSPRQGTYNEQFF,TGTGCCAGCAGCCCGAGACAGGGGACCTACAATGAGCAGTTCTTC
TRBJ1-1,TRBD1,once,TRBV27,CASRSTGVVTEAFF,TGTGCCAGCAGGTCGACAGGGGTGGTCACTGAAGCTTTCTTT
TRBJ2-7,.,.,TRBV5-1,CASSLDGWSYEQYF,TGCGCCAGCAGCTTGGATGGATGGTCCTACGAGCAGTACTTC
TRBJ2-7,.,.,TRBV11-2,CASSSSYEQYF,TGTGCCAGCAGCAGCTCCTACGAGCAGTACTTC
TRBJ2-3,TRBD2,.,TRBV5-4,CASSTRAGGTDTQYF,TGCGCCAGCAGCACACGAGCGGGAGGCACAGATACGCAGTATTTT
TRBJ2-1,TRBD2,.,TRBV29-1,CSVVGLAGANEQFF,TGCAGCGTTGTCGGCCTAGCGGGAGCCAATGAGCAGTTCTTC
TRBJ1-2,.,.,TRBV27,CASSGQIGYGYTF,TGTGCCAGCAGCGGACAGATTGGCTATGGCTACACCTTC
TRBJ2-7,.,.,TRBV4-2,CASSQESVRGTYEQYF,TGTGCCAGCAGCCAAGAATCGGTAAGGGGAACCTACGAGCAGTACTTC
TRBJ1-4,TRBD1,few,TRBV27,CASGGQAGKLFF,TGTGCCAGCGGGGGACAGGCGGGAAAACTGTTTTTT
TRBJ2-1,TRBD2,few,TRBV29-1,CSVVLLAGGNEQFF,TGCAGCGTTGTTTTACTAGCGGGAGGGAATGAGCAGTTCTTC